This entry lists 16 T cell receptor beta chains sequenced from one sample in a study of regulatory T cells in long-lasting Graves disease. Arm-PCR of CDR3 regions and iRepertoire HTBI primers were the basis on which TCR beta libraries were built. TCRdb re-called the multiplex PCR reads through MiXCR, storing one row per CDR3 protein. The sample lists hundreds of thousands of distinct CDR3 sequences; 15% to 20% were seen once. Time point here: newly diagnosed GD, antithyroid drugs for less than 3 months. PBMC-extracted RNA yielded the TCR library. The source material was peripheral blood mononuclear cells (PBMCs), sampled at new diagnosis, from a patient treated with antithyroid drugs. These receptor sequences come from a female donor with Graves disease.

This clonotype was seen more than once but under ten times. The chain is built from TRBV5-1 and TRBJ2-7; a possible D gene is TRBD2 (6 bases). Germline loops: CDR1 SGHRS, CDR2 YFSETQ. The CDR3 covers 13 residues. Trimming left V 5 bases short and J 3 bases short, with 12 bases between. The CDR3 region has the DNA TGCGCCAGCAGGCGGCAGGGAGGCTACGAGCAGTACTTC. This codes for CASRRQGGYEQYF.

This clonotype was picked up many times. V and J are TRBV12-3 or TRBV12-4 and TRBJ2-3; D is undetermined. V lost 6 bases and J 6 bases, leaving 10 bases between the germline ends. There are 12 residues in the CDR3. The CDR3 here is CASRVDKDTQYF. The CDR3 nucleotides are TGTGCCAGCAGGGTTGATAAGGATACGCAGTATTTT.

This clonotype was seen at least ten times. V gene TRBV28 combines with J gene TRBJ2-3; 7 positions match TRBD2. Losses at the gene ends were 5 bases for V and 5 bases for J; bases not matched to a gene: 10. The germline V gene encodes CDR1 MDHEN and CDR2 SYDVKM. The CDR3 length is 15 residues. The CDR3 here is CASSLRGGGKDTQYF. Written as DNA, the CDR3 is TGTGCCAGCAGTCTCCGCGGGGGAGGGAAAGATACGCAGTATTTT.

This clonotype was counted at least ten times. Relative to the germline gene, one junction end is altered; a read error may explain this. Here the CDR3 DNA reads TGTGCCAGCAGTTTAGGGCCCTATAATTTACCCCTCCACTTT. Protein product: CASSLGPYNLPLHF. V gene TRBV12-3 or TRBV12-4 combines with J gene TRBJ1-6, with D unclear. The CDR3 is 14 amino acids.

This clonotype was observed many times. The rearrangement links TRBV15 to TRBJ2-1, with D perhaps TRBD1 (5 bases). V was trimmed by 0 bases and J by 13 bases, leaving 13 bases between them. Germline V gene sequence: CDR1 LNHNV, CDR2 YYDKDF (reference sequence). The CDR3 has 13 residues. CDR3 loop: CATSRDSQAPQFF. Here the CDR3 DNA reads TGTGCCACCAGCAGAGATTCACAGGCCCCACAGTTCTTC. The whole variable domain, filled in from reference TRBV15 and TRBJ2-1, reads DAMVIQNPRYQVTQFGKPVTLSCSQTLNHNVMYWYQQKSSQAPKLLFHYYDKDFNNEADTPDNFQSRRPNTSFCFLDIRSPGLGDTAMYLCATSRDSQAPQFFGPGTRLTVL.

The rearrangement joins TRBV28 to TRBJ2-4; D possibly uses TRBD1 or TRBD2 (6 bases each). This CDR3 has 14 amino acids. V dropped 8 bases and J dropped 3 bases, with 14 bases sitting between them. Germline V gene lookup returns CDR1 MDHEN and CDR2 SYDVKM. The CDR3 loop reads CASLPGGNKNIQYF. In nucleotides, the CDR3 is TGTGCCAGCCTCCCCGGGGGCAACAAAAACATTCAGTACTTC.

This chain joins TRBV28 and TRBJ2-5; no firm D call. The V gene's germline CDR1 is MDHEN and CDR2 SYDVKM. V was clipped by 6 bases and J by 0 bases, with 14 bases between them. The CDR3 extends over 15 amino acids. CDR3 DNA sequence: TGTGCCAGCAGCTCTGACAACTACTACCAAGAGACCCAGTACTTC. It yields the protein CASSSDNYYQETQYF. The full variable domain, its missing parts supplied by reference TRBV28 and TRBJ2-5, is DVKVTQSSRYLVKRTGEKVFLECVQDMDHENMFWYRQDPGLGLRLIYFSYDVKMKEKGDIPEGYSVSREKKERFSLILESASTNQTSMYLCASSSDNYYQETQYFGPGTRLLVL.

Ten or more counts support this clonotype. This chain connects TRBV6-1 to TRBJ2-3; 13 bases agree with TRBD2. Unmatched junction bases numbered 4, after V lost 5 bases and J lost 5 bases. Germline loops: CDR1 MNHNS, CDR2 SASEGT. The CDR3 loop spans 15 amino acids. In nucleotides, the CDR3 is TGTGCCAGCAGTCAACTAGCGGGAGGGATAGATACGCAGTATTTT. This sequence encodes CASSQLAGGIDTQYF.

The sample holds many counts of this clonotype. This sequence joins TRBV7-3 and TRBJ2-1; TRBD2 aligns across 12 bases. Germline CDR1 and CDR2: SGHTA and FQGTGA. The CDR3 runs 15 residues. V was pared by 5 bases and J by 7 bases, with 6 bases of the junction left unmatched. CDR3 nucleotide sequence: TGTGCCAGCAGCCCCCTAGCGGGAGGGCATAATGAGCAGTTCTTC. It yields the protein CASSPLAGGHNEQFF. Supplemented by reference TRBV7-3 and TRBJ2-1, the full variable domain reads GAGVSQTPSNKVTEKGKYVELRCDPISGHTALYWYRQSLGQGPEFLIYFQGTGAADDSGLPNDRFFAVRPEGSVSTLKIQRTERGDSAVYLCASSPLAGGHNEQFFGPGTRLTVL.

This clonotype was detected many times. The chain couples TRBV5-1 to TRBJ2-5; 7 positions match TRBD1. CDR1 is SGHRS and CDR2 is YFSETQ in the germline V gene. The CDR3 consists of 15 residues. The junction had 9 bases not matched to a gene; V was cut back by 2 bases and J by 5 bases. The CDR3: CASSLREGAGETQYF. DNA for the CDR3: TGCGCCAGCAGCTTACGCGAGGGGGCTGGGGAGACCCAGTACTTC.

This clonotype appeared many times. This chain joins TRBV28 and TRBJ1-6; D ambiguous. Germline V CDR1 and CDR2: MDHEN, SYDVKM. The CDR3 is 14 residues long. The germline V and J ends were trimmed by 2 bases and 3 bases, with 5 bases remaining between them. The CDR3 nucleotides are TGTGCCAGCAGTTTACATGTCTATAATTCACCCCTCCACTTT. The encoded protein is CASSLHVYNSPLHF. Using reference TRBV28 and TRBJ1-6 for the parts outside the CDR3, the full variable domain is DVKVTQSSRYLVKRTGEKVFLECVQDMDHENMFWYRQDPGLGLRLIYFSYDVKMKEKGDIPEGYSVSREKKERFSLILESASTNQTSMYLCASSLHVYNSPLHFGNGTRLTVT.

This chain uses TRBV5-1 with TRBJ1-6; D not resolved. Per the germline V gene, CDR1 is SGHRS and CDR2 is YFSETQ. This CDR3 is built from 16 residues. V gave up 0 bases and J gave up 4 bases, with 11 bases separating them. Written as DNA, the CDR3 is TGCGCCAGCAGCTTGGCGGACTCCGGGTATAATTCACCCCTCCACTTT. It yields the protein CASSLADSGYNSPLHF. Using reference TRBV5-1 and TRBJ1-6 for the parts outside the CDR3, the full variable domain is KAGVTQTPRYLIKTRGQQVTLSCSPISGHRSVSWYQQTPGQGLQFLFEYFSETQRNKGNFPGRFSGRQFSNSRSEMNVSTLELGDSALYLCASSLADSGYNSPLHFGNGTRLTVT.

The table lists this clonotype with many counts. The rearrangement links TRBV6-5 to TRBJ1-2, with D possibly being TRBD1 (5 bases). Germline assignment: CDR1 MNHEY and CDR2 SVGAGI. This CDR3 region has 16 residues. Trimming took 0 bases from V and 4 from J, leaving 15 bases between them. CDR3 residues: CASSYSQGPRSYGYTF. CDR3 DNA: TGTGCCAGCAGTTACTCCCAGGGCCCCCGGAGCTATGGCTACACCTTC.

The table lists this clonotype with a few counts. The chain recombines TRBV5-5 with TRBJ2-1; D is ambiguous. The CDR3 runs 14 residues. Germline-derived CDR1 and CDR2 are SGHKS and YYEKEE (reference sequence). The germline V and J ends were trimmed by 0 bases and 5 bases, with 9 bases remaining between them. The CDR3 here is CASSLEATNNEQFF. The CDR3 DNA reads as TGTGCCAGCAGCTTGGAGGCTACTAACAATGAGCAGTTCTTC.

The rearrangement joins TRBV2 to TRBJ2-3; 13 positions match TRBD2. J was trimmed by 4 bases and V by 1 base; bases with no gene match: 8. There are 18 residues in the CDR3. Germline V lookup: CDR1 SNHLY, CDR2 FYNNEI. This CDR3 is CASSEELWTSGSPDTQYF. CDR3 coding DNA: TGTGCCAGCAGTGAAGAGTTGTGGACTAGCGGGAGCCCAGATACGCAGTATTTT.

This clonotype occurred many times. The chain recombines TRBV19 with TRBJ1-5; tentative D call: TRBD1 (5 bases). V lost 7 bases, J lost 4 bases, and 23 bases lay in between. The CDR3 contains 17 residues. CDR1 LNHDA and CDR2 SQIVND come from the germline V gene (reference sequence). The CDR3: CASIHHTTGPWNQPQHF. The CDR3 bases are TGTGCCAGTATTCATCATACTACAGGCCCCTGGAATCAGCCCCAGCATTTT.